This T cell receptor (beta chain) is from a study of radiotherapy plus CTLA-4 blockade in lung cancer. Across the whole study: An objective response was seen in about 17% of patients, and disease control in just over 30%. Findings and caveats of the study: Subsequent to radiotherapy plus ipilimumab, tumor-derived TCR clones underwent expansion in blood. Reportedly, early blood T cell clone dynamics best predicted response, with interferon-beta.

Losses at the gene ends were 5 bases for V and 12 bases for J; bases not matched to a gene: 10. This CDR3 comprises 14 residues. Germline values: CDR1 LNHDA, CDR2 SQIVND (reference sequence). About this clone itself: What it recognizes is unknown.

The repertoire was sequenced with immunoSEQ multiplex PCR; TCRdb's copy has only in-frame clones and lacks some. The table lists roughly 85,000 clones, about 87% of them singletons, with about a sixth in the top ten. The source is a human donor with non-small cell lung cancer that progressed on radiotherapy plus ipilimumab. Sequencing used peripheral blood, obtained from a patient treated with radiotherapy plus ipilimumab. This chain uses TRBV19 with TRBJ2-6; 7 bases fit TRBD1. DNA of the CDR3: TGTGCCAGTAGTCCCGACAGGGAACCGTCCGTCCTGACTTTC. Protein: CASSPDREPSVLTF.